These 28 T cell receptor beta chains were sequenced from one sample in a study of T-cell reconstitution after alpha-beta-depleted transplantation in children. During its preparation, the TCRbeta library received unique molecular identifiers. In TCRdb, the PCR reads were re-called with MiXCR into one record per CDR3 protein. The sample shows a few hundred thousand distinct CDR3 sequences, approximately 13% of them seen only once. Sequenced here: PBMCs from the stem cell graft donor, sampled from the stem cell graft. Receptor source: a human donor who donated a stem cell graft to a child with combined immunodeficiency.

The table lists this clonotype with a few counts. The chain joins TRBV7-9 to TRBJ2-5; TRBD2 aligns across 10 bases. Germline V lookup: CDR1 SEHNR, CDR2 FQNEAQ (reference sequence). CDR3 length: 16 amino acids. V lost 3 bases to trimming and J lost 2 bases; unmatched junction nucleotides: 6. CDR3 region: CASSFGGSGGQETQYF. The CDR3 DNA sequence: TGTGCCAGCAGCTTCGGAGGTAGCGGGGGGCAAGAGACCCAGTACTTC.

The table lists this clonotype with many counts. The rearrangement links TRBV20-1 to TRBJ2-5; D not certain. Germline V gene lookup returns CDR1 DFQATT and CDR2 SNEGSKA (reference sequence). The CDR3 totals 14 residues. The V end was cut by 0 bases, the J end by 0 bases, with 8 bases between. Here the CDR3 reads CSARDRKYQETQYF. CDR3 nucleotides: TGCAGTGCTAGAGATAGGAAGTACCAAGAGACCCAGTACTTC.

In its sample, this clonotype was seen a few times. The rearrangement uses TRBV5-1 and TRBJ1-2; no reliable D call. The CDR3 sequence is 13 residues long. With 2 bases removed from V and 2 bases from J, the gap between germline ends came to 7 bases. CDR1 is SGHRS and CDR2 is YFSETQ in the germline V gene. In DNA, the CDR3 is TGCGCCAGCAGCTTTGACCTCAACTATGGCTACACCTTC. Translated, it gives CASSFDLNYGYTF.

The V gene is TRBV5-1, the J gene TRBJ2-7, with 9 positions matching TRBD2. Germline CDR1 reads SGHRS; CDR2 reads YFSETQ. V dropped 0 bases and J dropped 6; count of bases not matched to a gene: 7. The CDR3 is 15 amino acids. The DNA for the CDR3 is TGCGCCAGCAGCTTGGGGTTAGCGGGAGAGGGCGAGCAGTACTTC. This translates into CASSLGLAGEGEQYF.

Comments on this clonotype: A much larger clone lies a single base off, so this may be a read error. The chain combines TRBV13 with TRBJ2-1, with TRBD2 as a possible D gene (5 bases). This CDR3 has 15 residues. V lost 2 bases, J lost 1 base, and 9 bases lay in between. Germline V gene data show CDR1 as PRHDT and CDR2 as FYEKMQ (reference sequence). The CDR3 DNA sequence: TGTGCCAGCAGCTTACAGCTAGCTTCCTACAATGAGCAGTTCTTC. It specifies CASSLQLASYNEQFF.

This clonotype has only a few counts. This chain joins TRBV7-9 and TRBJ1-2, with no clear D. Trimming stripped 2 bases from V and 5 bases from J, with 9 bases between. In germline, CDR1 is SEHNR, CDR2 FQNEAQ (reference sequence). This CDR3 contains 13 residues. Written as DNA, the CDR3 is TGTGCCAGCAGCTTATCCCCCGTTTATGGCTACACCTTC. Protein sequence: CASSLSPVYGYTF.

This clonotype was observed a handful of times. This chain connects TRBV27 to TRBJ2-1; possible D gene TRBD2, 7 bases. The CDR3 is made up of 14 amino acids. Trimming removed 6 bases at V and 9 bases at J, with 18 bases between. Germline CDR1 MNHEY, CDR2 SMNVEV (reference sequence). CDR3 in DNA: TGTGCCAGCAGGCCCGGGGGGCCCAGAGGTGAGCAGTTCTTC. Its protein product is CASRPGGPRGEQFF.

The genes are TRBV7-9 and TRBJ2-7, with 11 bases aligning to TRBD2. Germline CDR1 and CDR2: SEHNR and FQNEAQ (reference sequence). The CDR3 covers 14 residues. V lost 4 bases to trimming and J lost 7 bases; unmatched junction nucleotides: 6. CDR3 bases: TGTGCCAGCAGCTCGGGACTAGCGGTAAGGGAGCAGTACTTC. Translation: CASSSGLAVREQYF.

This clonotype has a count of ten or more. The CDR3 DNA follows: TGTGCCAGCAGTTTAGCCAGCGGGAGGGGCGGGGAGCTGTTTTTT. Its protein is CASSLASGRGGELFF. This chain connects TRBV12-3 or TRBV12-4 to TRBJ2-2; 10 nucleotides line up with TRBD2. V lost 0 bases and J lost 7; bases outside the gene matches: 2. This CDR3 comprises 15 residues.

Many counts were recorded for this clonotype. The rearrangement joins TRBV29-1 to TRBJ2-3, with D possibly being TRBD1 or TRBD2 (5 bases each). V dropped 4 bases and J dropped 1 base, with 12 bases sitting between them. The V gene's germline CDR1 is SQVTM and CDR2 ANQGSEA. The CDR3 is 14 amino acids. The CDR3 nucleotides read TGCAGCGTTGTTCAGGGAGCGGGCACAGATACGCAGTATTTT. This codes for CSVVQGAGTDTQYF.

This clonotype was seen more than once but under ten times. J is TRBJ2-2 and V is TRBV6-2 or TRBV6-3; no reliable D call. Per germline, CDR1 MNHEY and CDR2 SVGEGT. Trimming pared 7 bases from V and 4 bases from J, leaving 13 bases between. The CDR3 is 14 amino acids. Here the CDR3 DNA reads TGTGCCAGCATGGGCCAAACGCCCACCGGGGAGCTGTTTTTT. Its translation is CASMGQTPTGELFF.

This clonotype was found a few times. The rearrangement links TRBV27 to TRBJ2-7; D might be TRBD1 or TRBD2, each matching 5 bases. Trimming left V 6 bases short and J 0 bases short, with 18 bases between. The germline CDR1 and CDR2 sequences are MNHEY and SMNVEV (reference sequence). The CDR3 extends over 16 amino acids. CDR3 nucleotide sequence: TGTGCCAGCAGGCCCACCCGGGACCCGACCTCCTACGAGCAGTACTTC. It is translated as CASRPTRDPTSYEQYF.

This chain joins TRBV27 and TRBJ2-7, with 11 bases lining up with TRBD2. From germline, CDR1 is MNHEY and CDR2 SMNVEV (reference sequence). The trim removed 6 bases at V and 1 base at J, leaving 8 bases unmatched. The CDR3 is 16 residues long. In DNA, the CDR3 is TGTGCCAGCAGAAGAACTAGCGGGAGCCGATCCTACGAGCAGTACTTC. Translated, it gives CASRRTSGSRSYEQYF.

This clonotype was observed a handful of times. The genes are TRBV4-3 and TRBJ1-2; D is ambiguous. CDR1 is LGHNA, CDR2 YSLEER, per germline. The germline V and J ends were trimmed by 0 bases and 5 bases, with 10 bases remaining between them. CDR3 length equals 14 residues. The CDR3 coding sequence is TGCGCCAGCAGCCAAGAATCTATACGTTATGGCTACACCTTC. Protein: CASSQESIRYGYTF.

This clonotype was picked up many times. This chain links TRBV10-3 with TRBJ2-1; TRBD2 aligns across 10 bases. The junction had 7 bases not matched to a gene; V was cut back by 8 bases and J by 6 bases. In germline, CDR1 is ENHRY, CDR2 SYGVKD. This CDR3 has 14 residues. This CDR3 reads CAILAGGGINEQFF. The CDR3 DNA is TGTGCCATCTTAGCGGGAGGAGGGATCAATGAGCAGTTCTTC.

The chain joins TRBV18 to TRBJ1-3, with unresolved D. The CDR3 runs to 16 residues. With 0 bases removed from V and 0 bases from J, the gap between germline ends came to 9 bases. Germline CDR1 KGHSH, CDR2 LQKENI. CDR3: CASSPPAVISGNTIYF. The CDR3 nucleotides are TGTGCCAGCTCACCACCGGCAGTCATCTCTGGAAACACCATATATTTT. Supplemented by reference TRBV18 and TRBJ1-3, the full variable domain reads NAGVMQNPRHLVRRRGQEARLRCSPMKGHSHVYWYRQLPEEGLKFMVYLQKENIIDESGMPKERFSAEFPKEGPSILRIQQVVRGDSAAYFCASSPPAVISGNTIYFGEGSWLTVV.

In its sample, this clonotype was seen many times. The CDR3 region has the DNA TGCAGTGCTACTCCTGGACAAGACCGTGGCAATGAGCAGTTCTTC. Translation: CSATPGQDRGNEQFF. The V and J genes are TRBV20-1 and TRBJ2-1; weak D call: TRBD1 (5 bases). This CDR3 is 15 amino acids long. V lost 4 bases and J lost 6, with 19 bases in between. The germline gives CDR1 DFQATT, CDR2 SNEGSKA (reference sequence).

The CDR3 reads CASSPDSYFGELFF. The DNA for the CDR3 is TGTGCCAGCAGCCCCGACAGTTACTTCGGGGAGCTGTTTTTT. The chain couples TRBV7-9 to TRBJ2-2, with D possibly TRBD1 on 5 matching bases. This CDR3 contains 14 residues. The germline V gene encodes CDR1 SEHNR and CDR2 FQNEAQ (reference sequence). Trimming pared 5 bases from V and 7 bases from J, leaving 14 bases between. The complete variable domain, with remaining parts taken from reference TRBV7-9 and TRBJ2-2, reads DTGVSQNPRHKITKRGQNVTFRCDPISEHNRLYWYRQTLGQGPEFLTYFQNEAQLEKSRLLSDRFSAERPKGSFSTLEIQRTEQGDSAMYLCASSPDSYFGELFFGEGSRLTVL.

A few counts support this clonotype. This chain connects TRBV11-1 to TRBJ2-2; 7 bases match TRBD1. Per germline, CDR1 SGHAT and CDR2 FQDESV (reference sequence). V lost 1 base, J lost 2 bases, and 10 bases stayed unmatched. The CDR3 sequence is 18 residues long. The chain's CDR3 is CASSLVPWDSNNTGELFF. In nucleotides, the CDR3 is TGTGCCAGCAGCTTAGTCCCTTGGGACAGCAATAACACCGGGGAGCTGTTTTTT. Full variable domain (outside the CDR3, taken from reference TRBV11-1 and TRBJ2-2): EAEVAQSPRYKITEKSQAVAFWCDPISGHATLYWYRQILGQGPELLVQFQDESVVDDSQLPKDRFSAERLKGVDSTLKIQPAELGDSAMYLCASSLVPWDSNNTGELFFGEGSRLTVL.

The chain employs TRBV10-3 and TRBJ2-3; D is unresolved. Deletions cut 3 bases from V and 0 bases from J, with 13 bases between. CDR3 size: 16 residues. Germline loops: CDR1 ENHRY, CDR2 SYGVKD. Here the CDR3 reads CAISDQRISSTDTQYF. The CDR3 DNA reads as TGTGCCATCAGTGATCAACGGATCTCTAGCACAGATACGCAGTATTTT.

As to this clonotype: The junction shows a germline mismatch at one end, possibly a read error. V usage is TRBV7-2 and J usage is TRBJ2-5, with 7 bases matching TRBD2. The CDR3 consists of 17 residues. From germline, CDR1 is SGHTA and CDR2 FQGNSA. As DNA, the CDR3 is TGTGCCAGCACCTTAGCGCTATGGGGGAGGGCGTTTGAGACCCAGTACTTC. This codes for CASTLALWGRAFETQYF.

There are many counts of this clonotype. The chain employs TRBV20-1 and TRBJ2-5, with unresolved D. The CDR3 runs 11 residues. The ends were cut back, 5 bases at V and 5 bases at J, with 9 bases in the middle. Germline V gene lookup returns CDR1 DFQATT and CDR2 SNEGSKA (reference sequence). In nucleotides, the CDR3 is TGCAGTGCTTCGGATGGGGAGACCCAGTACTTC. It codes for CSASDGETQYF.

The chain is built from TRBV6-2 or TRBV6-3 and TRBJ2-2; D call uncertain. CDR1 is MNHEY and CDR2 is SVGEGT in the germline V gene. V dropped 0 bases and J dropped 3 bases, with 11 bases sitting between them. The CDR3 totals 16 residues. This chain's CDR3 is CASSYSTRPDTGELFF. The CDR3 bases are TGTGCCAGCAGTTACTCGACCAGGCCTGACACCGGGGAGCTGTTTTTT.

The V and J genes are TRBV14 and TRBJ2-1; D may match TRBD1 or TRBD2 (5 bases each). CDR1 and CDR2 from the germline V gene are SGHDN and FVKESK. With 4 bases removed from V and 9 bases from J, the gap between germline ends came to 22 bases. This CDR3 has 16 amino acids. CDR3 loop: CASSPLTGPSGSEQFF. DNA for the CDR3: TGTGCCAGCAGCCCGCTAACGGGACCGAGCGGCAGTGAGCAGTTCTTC. Full variable domain (rest looked up from reference TRBV14 and TRBJ2-1): EAGVTQFPSHSVIEKGQTVTLRCDPISGHDNLYWYRRVMGKEIKFLLHFVKESKQDESGMPNNRFLAERTGGTYSTLKVQPAELEDSGVYFCASSPLTGPSGSEQFFGPGTRLTVL.

This clonotype showed up just a few times. V is TRBV4-1 and J is TRBJ2-7; D is perhaps TRBD1 (5 bases). CDR1 is MGHRA, CDR2 YSYEKL, per germline. The CDR3 consists of 14 residues. V was shortened by 1 base and J by 2 bases, with 9 bases between the two germline ends. CDR3 in DNA: TGCGCCAGCAGCCAAGTCCCAGGGACCTACGAGCAGTACTTC. Residues: CASSQVPGTYEQYF.

V is TRBV12-3 or TRBV12-4 and J is TRBJ2-5; 10 bases match TRBD1. Trimming took 5 bases from V and 5 from J; bases not matched to a gene: 5. This CDR3 region has 14 residues. The CDR3 reads CASSATGGHETQYF. CDR3 coding DNA: TGTGCCAGCAGTGCGACAGGGGGCCATGAGACCCAGTACTTC.

This clonotype has a handful of counts. This chain uses TRBV24-1 with TRBJ2-3, with 8 bases that match TRBD2. The CDR3 is 15 amino acids. The J segment lost 0 bases and the V segment lost 5 bases, leaving 3 bases of the junction unmatched. The germline gives CDR1 KGHDR, CDR2 SFDVKD. The CDR3 spells CATSGPGGSTDTQYF. CDR3 sequence (DNA): TGTGCCACCAGTGGTCCGGGAGGGAGCACAGATACGCAGTATTTT.

The rearrangement joins TRBV5-6 to TRBJ2-2, with 9 bases lining up with TRBD1. Germline V lookup: CDR1 SGHDT, CDR2 YYEEEE. This CDR3 has 17 amino acids. Trimming took 2 bases from V and 8 from J; bases not matched to a gene: 13. The CDR3 sequence: CASSFSGQGISAGELFF. DNA of the CDR3: TGTGCCAGCAGCTTCTCGGGACAGGGAATCTCAGCGGGGGAGCTGTTTTTT.